The 18 T cell receptor beta chains listed next were all sequenced from one sample in a study of regulatory T cells in long-lasting Graves disease. With iRepertoire HTBI primers and Arm-PCR of CDR3 regions, TCR beta libraries were built. TCRdb recomputed calls from the multiplex PCR reads with MiXCR, one row per CDR3 protein. Among some 490,000 distinct CDR3 sequences listed, approximately 12% were seen once. The time point here: newly diagnosed GD, antithyroid drugs for less than 3 months. Making the TCR library involved RNA that had been extracted from PBMCs. Another study also made use of these data, one on T cells in Graves' hyperthyroidism and ophthalmopathy.

Sequencing used peripheral blood mononuclear cells (PBMCs), obtained at new diagnosis, from a patient treated with antithyroid drugs. These receptors were collected from a woman under 40 with Graves disease.

This clonotype was counted at least ten times. This chain connects TRBV28 to TRBJ2-2, with D perhaps matching TRBD1 (5 bases). V lost 6 bases, J lost 2 bases, and 10 bases lay in between. This CDR3 is built from 14 residues. The germline V gene encodes CDR1 MDHEN and CDR2 SYDVKM. The CDR3 coding sequence is TGTGCCAGCAGCCTCGGACAAAACACCGGGGAGCTGTTTTTT. It encodes CASSLGQNTGELFF.

Many counts were recorded for this clonotype. The chain couples TRBV6-2 or TRBV6-3 to TRBJ2-1; maybe TRBD2 (6 bases). This CDR3 spans 15 amino acids. Trimming shortened V by 5 bases and J by 5 bases, and 16 bases separated the two germline ends. Germline values: CDR1 MNHEY, CDR2 SVGEGT. The CDR3: CASSETRRVDNEQFF. CDR3 sequence (DNA): TGTGCCAGCAGTGAAACCCGGAGGGTTGACAATGAGCAGTTCTTC.

This clonotype has just a few counts. V usage is TRBV3-1 and J usage is TRBJ2-1; TRBD2 agrees at 12 bases. CDR3 length: 15 amino acids. Germline V gene sequence: CDR1 LGHDT, CDR2 YNNKEL (reference sequence). The junction had 4 bases not matched to a gene; V was cut back by 4 bases and J by 6 bases. The CDR3 DNA reads TGTGCCAGCAGCCCGACTAGCGGGAGACCCAATGAGCAGTTCTTC. Protein: CASSPTSGRPNEQFF.

A few counts support this clonotype. This chain links TRBV18 with TRBJ1-1; D is perhaps TRBD1 (6 bases). The CDR3 loop spans 13 amino acids. V lost 2 bases to trimming and J lost 10 bases, with 14 bases between them. In germline, CDR1 is KGHSH, CDR2 LQKENI. CDR3 region: CASSPEGQNGAFF. In DNA, the CDR3 is TGTGCCAGCTCACCAGAAGGACAGAACGGAGCTTTCTTT.

This clonotype was recorded at least ten times. V gene TRBV13 combines with J gene TRBJ2-7, with D maybe TRBD1 (6 bases). Germline V gene data show CDR1 as PRHDT and CDR2 as FYEKMQ (reference sequence). This CDR3 is 16 amino acids long. V lost 6 bases to trimming and J lost 0 bases, with 18 bases between them. In DNA form, the CDR3 reads TGTGCCAGCAGTATCAAACCACAGGGAAGCTCCTACGAGCAGTACTTC. Translated, it gives CASSIKPQGSSYEQYF.

This clonotype was seen more than once but under ten times. The rearrangement uses TRBV5-1 and TRBJ2-4; unclear D gene. This CDR3 comprises 20 residues. V was trimmed by 6 bases and J by 0 bases, leaving 28 bases between them. CDR1 is SGHRS and CDR2 is YFSETQ in the germline V gene. CDR3 coding DNA: TGCGCCAGCACCACTCTTATTCTGGGTGCTGAGTGGATAGCCAAAAACATTCAGTACTTC. Translating gives CASTTLILGAEWIAKNIQYF.

This clonotype turned up a few times. A much larger clone differs by one base, so this may be a read error. The V call is TRBV6-1, the J call TRBJ1-1; 11 bases fit TRBD1. This CDR3 is built from 14 residues. Germline CDR1 and CDR2: MNHNS and SASEGT. V lost 6 bases to trimming and J lost 1 base; unmatched junction nucleotides: 1. CDR3 protein: CASRGTGGNTEAFF. Written as DNA, the CDR3 is TGTGCCAGCAGGGGGACAGGGGGGAACACTGAAGCTTTCTTT.

The DNA of the CDR3 is TGTGCCAGCGAGGATCTAGCGGATACGCAGTATTTT. Its translation: CASEDLADTQYF. The rearrangement links TRBV6-2 or TRBV6-3 to TRBJ2-3; D perhaps matches TRBD2 (6 bases). The CDR3 has 12 residues. The V and J ends lost 8 bases and 6 bases respectively, with 12 bases between them. CDR1 is MNHEY, CDR2 SVGEGT, per germline.

This clonotype has at least ten counts. This rearrangement joins TRBV2 to TRBJ1-1; maybe TRBD1 (5 bases). The germline gives CDR1 SNHLY, CDR2 FYNNEI. V lost 8 bases and J 11 bases, leaving 27 bases between the germline ends. The CDR3 length is 15 residues. The CDR3 spells CASGGDAALYEGAFF. CDR3 bases: TGTGCCAGCGGGGGAGATGCAGCCCTTTACGAGGGGGCTTTCTTT.

The chain couples TRBV4-3 to TRBJ1-1, with D possibly TRBD1 on 6 matching bases. Germline CDR1 reads LGHNA; CDR2 reads YSLEER. The CDR3 runs 17 residues. V lost 1 base and J lost 5, with 20 bases in between. CDR3 in amino acids: CASSQALQRTVLTEAFF. CDR3 bases: TGCGCCAGCAGCCAAGCGCTCCAGAGGACAGTCTTGACTGAAGCTTTCTTT.

This clonotype was counted ten times or more. J is TRBJ2-3 and V is TRBV6-1; 14 nucleotides match TRBD2. Germline V gene lookup returns CDR1 MNHNS and CDR2 SASEGT. The J segment lost 4 bases and the V segment lost 6 bases, leaving 15 bases of the junction unmatched. The CDR3 totals 19 residues. The CDR3 loop is CASSPGGLAGVYSSDTQYF. The CDR3, as DNA: TGTGCCAGCAGCCCTGGGGGACTAGCGGGAGTTTATAGCTCAGATACGCAGTATTTT.

This clonotype was recorded at least ten times. The chain combines TRBV11-2 with TRBJ2-7, with 10 bases that match TRBD2. Germline V gene data show CDR1 as SGHAT and CDR2 as FQNNGV. The CDR3 covers 16 residues. The V and J ends lost 4 bases and 4 bases, in that order; junction bases with no gene match: 10. DNA of the CDR3: TGTGCCAGCAGCTCCGTTCTAGCGGGAGCATTATACGAGCAGTACTTC. Its translation is CASSSVLAGALYEQYF.

The CDR3 coding sequence is TGTGCCAGCCGTAGGGGGGGCGGGTCCAATGAGCAGTTCTTC. It codes for CASRRGGGSNEQFF. This chain joins TRBV6-1 and TRBJ2-1, with D perhaps TRBD2 (7 bases). V lost 8 bases and J 6 bases, leaving 17 bases between the germline ends. This CDR3 contains 14 residues. Per germline, CDR1 MNHNS and CDR2 SASEGT.

This clonotype was detected many times. The chain recombines TRBV12-5 with TRBJ2-1, with 7 bases aligning to TRBD2. The CDR3 contains 16 residues. CDR1 is LGHNT and CDR2 is FRNRAP in the germline V gene. V dropped 2 bases and J dropped 9; count of bases not matched to a gene: 13. CDR3 amino acids: CASGLKAGPFIREQFF. CDR3 nucleotide sequence: TGTGCTAGTGGTTTGAAAGCGGGACCGTTCATTCGTGAGCAGTTCTTC.

As to this clonotype: This may stem from a read error, because a much larger clone lies one nucleotide away. The chain is built from TRBV7-9 and TRBJ1-1; a possible D gene is TRBD1 (5 bases). Germline V gene lookup returns CDR1 SEHNR and CDR2 FQNEAQ (reference sequence). The CDR3 totals 15 residues. Here the CDR3 DNA reads TGTACCAGCAGCCGCCTTGGGAGGGGCAACACTGAAGCTTTCTTT. Its translation is CTSSRLGRGNTEAFF.

Many counts were recorded for this clonotype. V and J are TRBV3-1 and TRBJ1-1; no firm D call. The CDR3 runs to 13 residues. The V end lost 1 base, the J end lost 7 bases, and 10 bases lay between the germline ends. CDR1 is LGHDT and CDR2 is YNNKEL in the germline V gene (reference sequence). CDR3 sequence reads: CASSQAVLGEAFF. CDR3 nucleotide sequence: TGTGCCAGCAGCCAAGCTGTACTTGGTGAAGCTTTCTTT.

The CDR3: CASSFMAVGNEQYF. CDR3 sequence (DNA): TGTGCCAGCAGTTTCATGGCGGTGGGGAACGAGCAGTACTTC. The J gene is TRBJ2-7, the V gene TRBV12-3 or TRBV12-4; D is unresolved. V was cut by 3 bases and J by 5 bases, with 14 bases left in between. The CDR3 runs to 14 residues.

This clonotype was seen at least ten times. V usage is TRBV10-3 and J usage is TRBJ1-6; D gene ambiguous. Germline V gene sequence: CDR1 ENHRY, CDR2 SYGVKD. Trimming removed 11 bases from V and 6 bases from J, with 20 bases in between. The CDR3 consists of 15 residues. The CDR3 here is CAVRTNVKPNSPLHF. As DNA, the CDR3 is TGTGCCGTGAGGACTAACGTAAAACCTAATTCACCCCTCCACTTT.